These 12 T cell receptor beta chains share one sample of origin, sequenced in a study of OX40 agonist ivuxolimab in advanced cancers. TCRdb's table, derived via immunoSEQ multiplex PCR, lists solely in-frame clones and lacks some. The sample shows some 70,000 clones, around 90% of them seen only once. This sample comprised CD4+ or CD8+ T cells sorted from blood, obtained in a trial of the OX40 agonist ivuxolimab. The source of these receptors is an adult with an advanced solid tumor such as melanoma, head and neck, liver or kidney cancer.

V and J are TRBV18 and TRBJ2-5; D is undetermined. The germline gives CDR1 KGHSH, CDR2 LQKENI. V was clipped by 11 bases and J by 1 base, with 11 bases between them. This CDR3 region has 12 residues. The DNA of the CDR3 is TGTGCCTCCGCCCGCAGCCAAGAGACCCAGTACTTC. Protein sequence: CASARSQETQYF.

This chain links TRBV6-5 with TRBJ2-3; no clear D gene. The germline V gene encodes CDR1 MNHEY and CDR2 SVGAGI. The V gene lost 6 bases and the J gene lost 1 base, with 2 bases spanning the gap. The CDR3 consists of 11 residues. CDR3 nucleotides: TGTGCCAGCAGGGGCACAGATACGCAGTATTTT. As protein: CASRGTDTQYF.

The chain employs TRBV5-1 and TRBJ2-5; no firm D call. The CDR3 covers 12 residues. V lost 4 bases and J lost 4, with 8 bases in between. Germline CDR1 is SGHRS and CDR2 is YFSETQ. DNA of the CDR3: TGCGCCAGCAGCACAGATCGAGAGACCCAGTACTTC. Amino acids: CASSTDRETQYF.

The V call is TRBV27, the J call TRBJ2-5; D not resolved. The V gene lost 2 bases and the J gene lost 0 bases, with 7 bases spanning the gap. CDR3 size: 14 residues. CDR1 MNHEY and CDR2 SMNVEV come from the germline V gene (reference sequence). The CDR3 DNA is TGTGCCAGCAGTTTAGATAGGTACCAAGAGACCCAGTACTTC. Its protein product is CASSLDRYQETQYF.

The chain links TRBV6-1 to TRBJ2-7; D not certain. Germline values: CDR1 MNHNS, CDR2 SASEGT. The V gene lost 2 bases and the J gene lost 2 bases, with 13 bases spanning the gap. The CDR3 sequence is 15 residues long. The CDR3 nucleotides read TGTGCCAGCAGTGAAAGGCCCCGAGACGCCTACGAGCAGTACTTC. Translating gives CASSERPRDAYEQYF.

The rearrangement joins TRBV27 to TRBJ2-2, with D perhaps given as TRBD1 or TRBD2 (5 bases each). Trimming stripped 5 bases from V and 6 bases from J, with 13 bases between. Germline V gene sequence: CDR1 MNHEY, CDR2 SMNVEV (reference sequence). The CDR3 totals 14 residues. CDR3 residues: CASSPGQGAGELFF. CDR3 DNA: TGTGCCAGCAGTCCGGGGCAGGGCGCCGGGGAGCTGTTTTTT.

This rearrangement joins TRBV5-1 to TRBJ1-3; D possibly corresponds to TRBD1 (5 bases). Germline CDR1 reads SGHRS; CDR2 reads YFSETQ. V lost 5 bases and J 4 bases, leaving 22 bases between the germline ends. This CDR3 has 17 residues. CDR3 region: CASSNLTAGISGNTIYF. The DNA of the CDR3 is TGCGCCAGCAGTAATCTGACAGCCGGTATCTCCGGAAACACCATATATTTT.

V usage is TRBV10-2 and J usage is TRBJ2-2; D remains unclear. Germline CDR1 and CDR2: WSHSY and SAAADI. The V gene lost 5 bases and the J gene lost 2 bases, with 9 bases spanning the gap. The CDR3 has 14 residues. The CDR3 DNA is TGCGCCAGCAGTCGCCAGCCTAACACCGGGGAGCTGTTTTTT. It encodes CASSRQPNTGELFF.

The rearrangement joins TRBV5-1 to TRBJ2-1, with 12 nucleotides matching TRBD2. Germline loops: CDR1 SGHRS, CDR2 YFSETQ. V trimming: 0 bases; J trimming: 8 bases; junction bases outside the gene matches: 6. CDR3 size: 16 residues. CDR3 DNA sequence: TGCGCCAGCAGCTTGGCTAGCGGGGGGGCTCGGGATGAGCAGTTCTTC. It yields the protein CASSLASGGARDEQFF.

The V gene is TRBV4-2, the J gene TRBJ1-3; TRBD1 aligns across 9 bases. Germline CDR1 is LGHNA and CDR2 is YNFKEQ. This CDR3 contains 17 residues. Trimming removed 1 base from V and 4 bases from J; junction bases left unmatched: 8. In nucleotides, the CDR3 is TGTGCCAGCAGCCAAGCCACAGGGGGCAACCTCGGAAACACCATATATTTT. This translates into CASSQATGGNLGNTIYF.

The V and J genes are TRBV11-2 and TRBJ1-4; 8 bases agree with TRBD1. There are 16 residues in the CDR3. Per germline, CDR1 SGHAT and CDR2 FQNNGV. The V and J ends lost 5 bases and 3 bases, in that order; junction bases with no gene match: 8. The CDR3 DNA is TGTGCCAGCAGCCCGCTAGGACAGGGAGCTAATGAAAAACTGTTTTTT. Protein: CASSPLGQGANEKLFF.

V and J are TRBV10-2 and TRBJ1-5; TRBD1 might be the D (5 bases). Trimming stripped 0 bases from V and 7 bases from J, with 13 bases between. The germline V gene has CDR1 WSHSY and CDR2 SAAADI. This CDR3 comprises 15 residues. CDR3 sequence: CASSESFGGGQPQHF. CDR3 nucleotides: TGCGCCAGCAGTGAGTCCTTCGGCGGGGGGCAGCCCCAGCATTTT.